This T cell receptor beta chain was sequenced for a study of cytomegalovirus exposure and HLA in healthy donors. General study points: A link between a missense DCLRE1C variant and TCR beta V- and J-gene trimming emerged from a later analysis.

This clone showed up just once. No antigen is known for it. This CDR3 has 13 residues. CDR1 and CDR2 (germline): SEHNR, FQNEAQ (reference sequence). Trimming cost V 5 bases and J 8 bases; bases outside gene matches: 5. PCR amplification relied on 60 Vbeta primers (plus 13 Jbeta primers). Sequenced by immunoSEQ multiplex PCR; TCRdb stores in-frame clones only, minus some. The sample shows some 120,000 clones, over 8% of them seen only once. The sequenced sample consisted of PBMCs. The TCR sequence derives from a young man in good health and CMV-seronegative. The chain is built from TRBV7-9 and TRBJ1-2; TRBD1 agrees at 10 bases. CDR3 DNA sequence: TGTGCCAGCAGCGCCGGACAGGGGGTAGGCTACACCTTC. Encoded protein: CASSAGQGVGYTF.